This is a list of T cell receptor beta chains from one sample in a study of T cells in Graves' hyperthyroidism and ophthalmopathy. A single record per CDR3 protein comes from TCRdb applying MiXCR to the multiplex PCR reads. The sample holds a few hundred thousand distinct CDR3 sequences; more than 14% are singletons and the top ten take roughly a fifth. Sequenced: blood. These receptors came from a woman younger than 45 with Graves' ophthalmopathy. Each CDR3 is given with its conserved first and last residue. The order of the fields is D gene, V gene, clone size, J gene, CDR3 protein, CDR3 DNA. The D gene is left open where the match is weak. Size values are once, few and many counts, or a class for expanded clones, and some rows have none.

d_gene: .
v_gene: TRBV3-1
abundance: few
j_gene: TRBJ2-7
CDR3aa: CASSRYAAGKQYF
CDR3nt: TGTGCCAGCAGCCGGTACGCGGCGGGCAAGCAGTACTTC

d_gene: .
v_gene: TRBV5-1
abundance: many
j_gene: TRBJ1-4
CDR3aa: CASSVTENEKLFF
CDR3nt: TGCGCCAGCAGCGTAACAGAAAATGAAAAACTGTTTTTT

d_gene: .
v_gene: TRBV27
abundance: many
j_gene: TRBJ1-6
CDR3aa: CASSFEGLSNSPLHF
CDR3nt: TGTGCCAGCAGTTTTGAGGGGCTCAGCAATTCACCCCTCCACTTT

d_gene: TRBD1
v_gene: TRBV6-1
abundance: .
j_gene: TRBJ2-6
CDR3aa: CASRTPDRLGANVLTF
CDR3nt: TGTGCCAGCAGAACGCCGGACAGGCTTGGGGCCAACGTCCTGACTTTC

d_gene: .
v_gene: TRBV20-1
abundance: few
j_gene: TRBJ1-6
CDR3aa: CSARDLGSPLHF
CDR3nt: TGCAGTGCTAGAGATTTAGGTTCACCCCTCCACTTT

d_gene: .
v_gene: TRBV29-1
abundance: many
j_gene: TRBJ2-7
CDR3aa: CSVRILEDEQYF
CDR3nt: TGCAGCGTGCGCATCCTGGAGGACGAGCAGTACTTC

d_gene: .
v_gene: TRBV5-1
abundance: .
j_gene: TRBJ2-1
CDR3aa: CASSLVGGVSVLNEQFF
CDR3nt: TGCGCCAGCAGCTTGGTGGGCGGGGTATCCGTCTTAAATGAGCAGTTCTTC

d_gene: .
v_gene: TRBV20-1
abundance: many
j_gene: TRBJ2-7
CDR3aa: CSARDLRGGPLRSYEQYF
CDR3nt: TGCAGTGCTAGAGATCTCCGTGGGGGGCCCCTCCGCTCCTACGAGCAGTACTTC

d_gene: .
v_gene: TRBV5-6
abundance: few
j_gene: TRBJ1-1
CDR3aa: CASSNVGTEAFF
CDR3nt: TGTGCCAGCAGCAACGTCGGCACTGAAGCTTTCTTT

d_gene: .
v_gene: TRBV2
abundance: .
j_gene: TRBJ2-1
CDR3aa: CATTGLGSSSYNEQFF
CDR3nt: TGTGCCACCACGGGCCTGGGCAGCAGCTCCTACAATGAGCAGTTCTTC

d_gene: TRBD1
v_gene: TRBV29-1
abundance: many
j_gene: TRBJ1-2
CDR3aa: CSVGQGPDGYTF
CDR3nt: TGCAGCGTTGGACAGGGCCCGGATGGCTACACCTTC

d_gene: .
v_gene: TRBV15
abundance: few
j_gene: TRBJ2-1
CDR3aa: CATSRDKPSYNEQFF
CDR3nt: TGTGCCACCAGCAGAGATAAGCCCTCCTACAATGAGCAGTTCTTC

d_gene: .
v_gene: TRBV12-3/TRBV12-4
abundance: .
j_gene: TRBJ2-3
CDR3aa: CASTAPSLLNTDTQYF
CDR3nt: TGTGCCAGCACCGCACCGTCATTACTCAACACAGATACGCAGTATTTT

d_gene: .
v_gene: TRBV2
abundance: many
j_gene: TRBJ2-7
CDR3aa: CASSELYEQYF
CDR3nt: TGTGCCAGCAGTGAGCTATACGAGCAGTACTTC

d_gene: .
v_gene: TRBV7-9
abundance: .
j_gene: TRBJ2-7
CDR3aa: CASRSNAGSSYEQYF
CDR3nt: TGTGCCAGCAGGTCTAATGCGGGGAGCTCCTACGAGCAGTACTTC

d_gene: TRBD2
v_gene: TRBV12-3/TRBV12-4
abundance: many
j_gene: TRBJ2-7
CDR3aa: CASTDGTSGYEQYF
CDR3nt: TGTGCCAGCACCGACGGGACTAGCGGCTACGAGCAGTACTTC

d_gene: .
v_gene: TRBV5-1
abundance: few
j_gene: TRBJ2-5
CDR3aa: CASSHSNRETQYF
CDR3nt: TGCGCCAGCAGCCATTCCAACCGGGAGACCCAGTACTTC

d_gene: .
v_gene: TRBV3-1
abundance: many
j_gene: TRBJ2-1
CDR3aa: CASSQGAPGVYNEQFF
CDR3nt: TGTGCCAGCAGCCAAGGCGCCCCTGGCGTCTACAATGAGCAGTTCTTC

d_gene: .
v_gene: TRBV11-2
abundance: .
j_gene: TRBJ2-7
CDR3aa: CASSLDLRGFEQYF
CDR3nt: TGTGCCAGCAGCTTAGATCTGCGCGGGTTTGAGCAGTACTTC

d_gene: TRBD2
v_gene: TRBV4-1
abundance: many
j_gene: TRBJ2-1
CDR3aa: CASSRRDYYNEQFF
CDR3nt: TGCGCCAGCAGCCGCCGGGACTACTACAATGAGCAGTTCTTC

d_gene: .
v_gene: TRBV6-1
abundance: many
j_gene: TRBJ1-5
CDR3aa: CASSDAYSNQPQHF
CDR3nt: TGTGCCAGCAGTGACGCTTATAGCAATCAGCCCCAGCATTTT

d_gene: TRBD2
v_gene: TRBV5-1
abundance: many
j_gene: TRBJ2-2
CDR3aa: CASSLMAGVNTGELFF
CDR3nt: TGCGCCAGCAGCTTGATGGCGGGGGTAAACACCGGGGAGCTGTTTTTT

d_gene: .
v_gene: TRBV28
abundance: many
j_gene: TRBJ1-3
CDR3aa: CASRPLGAGNTIYF
CDR3nt: TGTGCCAGCAGACCTTTAGGGGCGGGAAACACCATATATTTT